A single sample is the source of the 20 T cell receptor beta chains below, sequenced in a study of OX40 agonist ivuxolimab in advanced cancers. Sequencing was performed with immunoSEQ multiplex PCR; in TCRdb, only in-frame clones are kept and a portion is missing. The data hold some 20,000 clones, with 84% observed a single time. The sample here was CD4+ or CD8+ T cells sorted from blood, taken in a trial of the OX40 agonist ivuxolimab. Receptor source: an adult with an advanced solid tumor such as melanoma, head and neck, liver or kidney cancer.

The chain has TRBV15 and TRBJ1-3; perhaps TRBD1 as D (6 bases). The germline V gene has CDR1 LNHNV and CDR2 YYDKDF (reference sequence). The CDR3 runs 14 residues. Trimming stripped 6 bases from V and 4 bases from J, with 13 bases between. The CDR3 reads CATRTTGVGNTIYF. The CDR3 region has the DNA TGTGCCACCAGAACGACAGGAGTCGGAAACACCATATATTTT.

This clone was counted a few times. V gene TRBV20-1 combines with J gene TRBJ2-7; D is unclear. This CDR3 contains 11 residues. The germline V gene has CDR1 DFQATT and CDR2 SNEGSKA (reference sequence). V gave up 3 bases and J gave up 7 bases, with 10 bases separating them. This CDR3 is CSASTSNEQYF. The DNA of the CDR3 is TGCAGTGCTAGCACTTCTAATGAGCAGTACTTC.

The V gene is TRBV6-6, the J gene TRBJ1-2; D is unresolved. V was cut by 6 bases and J by 3 bases, with 14 bases left in between. Germline loops: CDR1 MNHNY, CDR2 SVGAGI (reference sequence). The CDR3 totals 14 residues. CDR3 amino acids: CASRSGIRHYGYTF. The CDR3 DNA follows: TGTGCCAGCAGATCGGGGATTCGGCACTATGGCTACACCTTC.

The rearrangement joins TRBV6-1 to TRBJ2-5; 7 positions agree with TRBD2. Unmatched junction bases numbered 0, after V lost 8 bases and J lost 0 bases. Germline V lookup: CDR1 MNHNS, CDR2 SASEGT. This CDR3 comprises 12 residues. CDR3 DNA: TGTGCCAGCGCGGGGGACCAAGAGACCCAGTACTTC. This codes for CASAGDQETQYF.

The CDR3 sequence is CASSPGQGAQNTEAFF. CDR3 in DNA: TGTGCCAGCAGCCCGGGACAGGGGGCGCAAAACACTGAAGCTTTCTTT. This chain connects TRBV5-4 to TRBJ1-1; 12 nucleotides agree with TRBD1. The CDR3 length is 16 residues. From germline, CDR1 is SGHNT and CDR2 YYREEE (reference sequence). Trimming removed 4 bases from V and 2 bases from J; junction bases left unmatched: 6.

This chain connects TRBV5-1 to TRBJ1-3; D possibly corresponds to TRBD1 (5 bases). With 10 bases removed from V and 3 bases from J, the gap between germline ends came to 17 bases. The CDR3 extends over 14 amino acids. CDR1 SGHRS and CDR2 YFSETQ come from the germline V gene. As DNA, the CDR3 is TGCGCCTCCAGCTTGCAGGGCTTTGGAAACACCATATATTTT. Amino acids: CASSLQGFGNTIYF. Based on the CDR3 plus reference TRBV5-1 and TRBJ1-3, the full variable domain is KAGVTQTPRYLIKTRGQQVTLSCSPISGHRSVSWYQQTPGQGLQFLFEYFSETQRNKGNFPGRFSGRQFSNSRSEMNVSTLELGDSALYLCASSLQGFGNTIYFGEGSWLTVV.

CDR3 in DNA: TGTGCCAGCCAGAGGGAGACCCAGTACTTC. Translated, it gives CASQRETQYF. The chain joins TRBV25-1 to TRBJ2-5, with D hard to call. V was trimmed by 8 bases and J by 5 bases, leaving 6 bases between them. Germline V CDR1 and CDR2: MGHDK, SYGVNS. The CDR3 extends over 10 amino acids.

This clone was seen once. CDR3 sequence (DNA): TGTGCCATATCCCGCGGACAGTTCTACGAGCAGTACTTC. Its protein is CAISRGQFYEQYF. The rearrangement links TRBV6-6 to TRBJ2-7; the D gene is possibly TRBD1 (6 bases). Germline CDR1 reads MNHNY; CDR2 reads SVGAGI (reference sequence). The CDR3 covers 13 residues. V lost 10 bases and J 3 bases, leaving 16 bases between the germline ends.

The rearrangement uses TRBV21-1 and TRBJ2-7; TRBD2 was called by the table and not checked on the DNA. TRBV21-1 is recorded as a pseudogene. This CDR3 has 15 amino acids. The CDR3 loop reads CASKCSADAVSEQYF. The CDR3 coding sequence is TGTGCCAGCAAATGTTCGGCAGACGCGGTCAGCGAGCAGTACTTC.

This clone was observed a single time. The rearrangement links TRBV19 to TRBJ2-3; possibly TRBD2 for D (6 bases). CDR1 LNHDA and CDR2 SQIVND come from the germline V gene (reference sequence). The CDR3 is made up of 12 amino acids. Trimming took off 6 bases at V and 6 bases at J, with 10 bases between the two ends. For the CDR3, the DNA is TGTGCCAGTAGGGCTAGCGAGGATACGCAGTATTTT. Encoded protein: CASRASEDTQYF.

This clone was seen a few times. The CDR3 spells CASSAEGRSTEAFF. As DNA, the CDR3 is TGTGCCAGCAGCGCCGAGGGACGGAGCACTGAAGCTTTCTTT. V gene TRBV9 combines with J gene TRBJ1-1; D may be TRBD1 (5 bases). Germline CDR1 reads SGDLS; CDR2 reads YYNGEE. The CDR3 is 14 residues long. V lost 3 bases and J 4 bases, leaving 13 bases between the germline ends.

This sequence joins TRBV10-1 and TRBJ1-5; D unresolved. Trimming took off 3 bases at V and 5 bases at J, with 5 bases between the two ends. Germline CDR1 reads WNHNN; CDR2 reads SYGVQD (reference sequence). This CDR3 spans 12 amino acids. CDR3 residues: CASSDWDQPQHF. CDR3 sequence (DNA): TGCGCCAGCAGTGACTGGGATCAGCCCCAGCATTTT.

The rearrangement uses TRBV7-8 and TRBJ1-2, with D possibly TRBD1 on 6 matching bases. Germline V gene data show CDR1 as SGHVS and CDR2 as FQNEAQ. V dropped 5 bases and J dropped 4 bases, with 14 bases sitting between them. This CDR3 comprises 14 residues. CDR3 DNA: TGTGCCAGCAGCCGAGGGGGGGAGCGCTATGGCTACACCTTC. This codes for CASSRGGERYGYTF.

This chain uses TRBV27 with TRBJ1-5, with D unclear. V was clipped by 5 bases and J by 0 bases, with 11 bases between them. Germline CDR1 MNHEY, CDR2 SMNVEV (reference sequence). The CDR3 runs to 15 residues. The CDR3 loop reads CASSPRPDSNQPQHF. The CDR3 DNA reads as TGTGCCAGCAGTCCCAGGCCGGATAGCAATCAGCCCCAGCATTTT.

V gene TRBV7-3 combines with J gene TRBJ2-2, with D maybe TRBD2 (5 bases). The V end was cut by 1 base, the J end by 2 bases, with 8 bases between. This CDR3 has 15 residues. Germline V CDR1 and CDR2: SGHTA, FQGTGA. The CDR3 region has the DNA TGTGCCAGCAGCTTAATAGCGCCCAACACCGGGGAGCTGTTTTTT. It is translated as CASSLIAPNTGELFF. Full variable domain (remainder filled in from reference TRBV7-3 and TRBJ2-2): GAGVSQTPSNKVTEKGKYVELRCDPISGHTALYWYRQSLGQGPEFLIYFQGTGAADDSGLPNDRFFAVRPEGSVSTLKIQRTERGDSAVYLCASSLIAPNTGELFFGEGSRLTVL.

The chain joins TRBV25-1 to TRBJ1-2; TRBD1 might be the D (6 bases). The germline CDR1 and CDR2 sequences are MGHDK and SYGVNS. With 1 base removed from V and 8 bases from J, the gap between germline ends came to 14 bases. CDR3 length: 14 amino acids. The CDR3: CASSESTGIYGYTF. The CDR3 nucleotides read TGTGCCAGCAGTGAATCAACAGGGATATACGGCTACACCTTC.

The chain employs TRBV9 and TRBJ1-1; D may be TRBD1 (6 bases). CDR1 SGDLS and CDR2 YYNGEE come from the germline V gene. CDR3 size: 18 residues. Trimming took 0 bases from V and 1 from J, leaving 19 bases between them. Here the CDR3 DNA reads TGTGCCAGCAGCGTAGCGTCGGCTAGGGGGTCTGGGAACACTGAAGCTTTCTTT. The encoded protein is CASSVASARGSGNTEAFF.

Written as DNA, the CDR3 is TGTGCCAGCAGCACAGAGGATACGCAGTATTTT. Protein sequence: CASSTEDTQYF. This chain links TRBV5-4 with TRBJ2-3; D is unresolved. The CDR3 runs to 11 residues. Germline V gene lookup returns CDR1 SGHNT and CDR2 YYREEE (reference sequence). The V end was cut by 4 bases, the J end by 6 bases, with 6 bases between.

The chain carries TRBV5-6 and TRBJ2-7; the match to TRBD1 covers 7 bases. Germline V CDR1 and CDR2: SGHDT, YYEEEE. Germline trimming cut 1 base from V and 4 bases from J; bases unmatched to any gene: 5. The CDR3 has 14 amino acids. The chain's CDR3 is CASSLRGLLYEQYF. CDR3 sequence (DNA): TGTGCCAGCAGCTTGAGGGGGCTCTTATACGAGCAGTACTTC.

V is TRBV6-6 and J is TRBJ1-1, with TRBD1 matching over 7 bases. Trimming took 5 bases from V and 7 from J; bases not matched to a gene: 7. Germline V CDR1 and CDR2: MNHNY, SVGAGI (reference sequence). The CDR3 runs 13 residues. In nucleotides, the CDR3 is TGTGCCAGCAGTACCCGACAGGGAATTGAAGCTTTCTTT. Translation gives CASSTRQGIEAFF.